This note documents a single T cell receptor (beta chain) sequence. The antigen is undetermined. The repertoire was sequenced with immunoSEQ multiplex PCR; TCRdb's copy has only in-frame clones and lacks some. The table shows about 680,000 clones, with 80% to 90% occurring only once. The CDR3 is made up of 18 amino acids. The J segment lost 0 bases and the V segment lost 0 bases, leaving 6 bases of the junction unmatched. CDR1 and CDR2 (germline): LNHNV, YYDKDF (reference sequence). These data come from a study of Ad26.COV2.S vaccination and SARS-CoV-2 variants. Study summary: Intramuscular Ad26.COV2.S at 5x10^10 or 1x10^11 viral particles.

The treatment denotes: some 20 received Ad26.COV2.S at low or high dose, single or two shots; roughly five received placebo; per-sample allocation not given. The investigators took samples on day 63 after the first vaccine or placebo injection. Study-level findings and limits: Vaccine recipients showed a spike-specific TCR breadth that was higher than in placebo recipients. Researchers reported similar non-spike TCR breadth in vaccine and placebo recipients.

The chain is built from TRBV15 and TRBJ2-3; TRBD2 agrees at 10 bases. This receptor was taken from a person between 18 and 60 years old who received the Ad26.COV2.S COVID-19 vaccine or a placebo. The sample in question was peripheral blood, obtained in a trial of Ad26.COV2.S vaccine versus placebo. Here the CDR3 reads CATSREVSGGRSTDTQYF. The CDR3 DNA follows: TGTGCCACCAGCAGAGAAGTTAGCGGGGGGCGGAGCACAGATACGCAGTATTTT.